This T cell receptor beta chain appears in the sequencing data of a study of cytotoxic CD8 clonotypes in ibrutinib-treated CLL. The study, taken as a whole, reports: Clonality went higher at ibrutinib response and then dropped back toward baseline at progression. With treatment, public clonotypes, which were uncommon, either contracted or remained stable. Researchers report that baseline clonality outpaced age-matched healthy donors and tracked circulating CD8+ T-cell counts.

Libraries were prepared by immunoSEQ multiplex PCR; TCRdb keeps only in-frame clonotypes and omits some of them. Among approximately 100,000 clones listed, approximately 82% were seen once. CDR1 KGHSH and CDR2 LQKENI come from the germline V gene. Trimming left V 4 bases short and J 2 bases short, with 8 bases between. CDR3 length equals 13 residues. Turning to this clone: Its antigen is still unknown.

The V call is TRBV18, the J call TRBJ2-5, with D unclear. This receptor was taken from a human donor with chronic lymphocytic leukemia. This specimen consisted of PBMCs, obtained after 12 months of ibrutinib treatment. CDR3 sequence reads: CASSRGRQETQYF. CDR3 coding DNA: TGTGCCAGCTCACGCGGCAGACAAGAGACCCAGTACTTC.